The 13 T cell receptor beta chains below all came from one sample that was sequenced in a study of PD-L1 blockade in urothelial cancer (dated by TCRdb to about 2017). Library preparation was by the immunoSEQ multiplex PCR assay. The source is immuneACCESS, and TCRdb retained only in-frame sequences with V and J called. Part of the clones is not carried over; for the studies checked, unresolved V genes explain less than half of this, and the remainder is unexplained. In this sample the table shows under 95,000 clones, roughly 89% of which occur a single time. Together, the top ten hold roughly 2% of the sample. Explained via the paper, the time point label denotes: pretreatment peripheral blood. This sample comprised PBMCs, obtained around atezolizumab (anti-PD-L1) treatment. The origin of the receptors is a man between 60 and 75 years old with urothelial cancer.

This chain connects TRBV5-1 to TRBJ1-2; D not resolved. V lost 7 bases and J 3 bases, leaving 22 bases between the germline ends. The germline gives CDR1 SGHRS, CDR2 YFSETQ. This CDR3 is 16 amino acids long. The CDR3 nucleotides are TGCGCCAGCGCACGGGGAGAGGGCAGGAATGACTATGGCTACACCTTC. This translates into CASARGEGRNDYGYTF.

CDR3 protein: CASSVAGSGSLTGELFF. The CDR3 DNA reads TGTGCCAGCAGCGTAGCGGGTAGCGGGAGCTTGACCGGGGAGCTGTTTTTT. The J gene is TRBJ2-2, the V gene TRBV9, with 9 bases fitting TRBD2. V shed 0 bases and J 5 bases; nucleotides not matched to a gene: 8. The CDR3 consists of 17 residues. Germline V gene lookup returns CDR1 SGDLS and CDR2 YYNGEE.

To note about this clone: The sample contains more than one DNA sequence encoding this CDR3. The chain is built from TRBV11-2 and TRBJ2-7; 9 bases match TRBD1. The CDR3 runs to 13 residues. V trimming: 5 bases; J trimming: 4 bases; junction bases outside the gene matches: 3. The germline CDR1 and CDR2 sequences are SGHAT and FQNNGV. CDR3: CASSPDRGYEQYF. CDR3 coding DNA: TGTGCCAGCAGCCCGGACAGGGGTTACGAGCAGTACTTC.

This clone showed up just once. This chain uses TRBV27 with TRBJ2-7, with TRBD2 matching over 12 bases. After removal of 3 bases from V and 2 bases from J, the junction contained 2 bases not matched to a gene. CDR1 is MNHEY and CDR2 is SMNVEV in the germline V gene (reference sequence). This CDR3 comprises 15 residues. In DNA, the CDR3 is TGTGCCAGCAGTTTCACTAGCGGGAGGCCCTACGAGCAGTACTTC. Residues: CASSFTSGRPYEQYF.

The chain has TRBV10-3 and TRBJ1-2; D perhaps matches TRBD1 (6 bases). This CDR3 is built from 16 residues. V lost 3 bases to trimming and J lost 4 bases, with 18 bases between them. The V gene's germline CDR1 is ENHRY and CDR2 SYGVKD. CDR3 in amino acids: CAISETDRPGRYGYTF. CDR3 bases: TGTGCCATCAGTGAAACAGACAGGCCTGGTCGCTATGGCTACACCTTC.

This clone has a single count. This sequence joins TRBV10-3 and TRBJ2-7, with 7 bases fitting TRBD2. There are 11 residues in the CDR3. CDR1 and CDR2 from the germline V gene are ENHRY and SYGVKD. With 8 bases clipped from V and 4 bases from J, the junction kept 2 bases outside the gene matches. CDR3 residues: CAIGAGYEQYF. CDR3 coding DNA: TGTGCCATCGGAGCGGGGTACGAGCAGTACTTC.

The chain carries TRBV2 and TRBJ2-3; 15 nucleotides align to TRBD2. The CDR3 is 17 amino acids. J lost 4 bases, V lost 4 bases, and 6 bases had no gene match. Germline CDR1 is SNHLY and CDR2 is FYNNEI. CDR3 sequence reads: CASSARTSGRGADTQYF. The DNA for the CDR3 is TGTGCCAGCAGTGCTCGGACTAGCGGGAGGGGGGCAGATACGCAGTATTTT.

J is TRBJ2-2 and V is TRBV15, with 11 nucleotides matching TRBD1. Trimming at V came to 2 bases and at J to 7 bases, leaving 6 bases not matched to a gene. Germline V gene lookup returns CDR1 LNHNV and CDR2 YYDKDF (reference sequence). The CDR3 spans 16 residues. CDR3 DNA: TGTGCCACCAGCAGACCGGGACAGGGGGTAGTCGGGGAGCTGTTTTTT. Amino acids: CATSRPGQGVVGELFF.

The V and J genes are TRBV6-1 and TRBJ2-3; TRBD2 agrees at 9 bases. This CDR3 is 15 amino acids long. The V gene end was trimmed by 7 bases and the J gene end by 4 bases; junction bases not matched to a gene: 9. Per germline, CDR1 MNHNS and CDR2 SASEGT. DNA of the CDR3: TGTGCCAGCAAACCGGGACTAGCAATCCCAGATACGCAGTATTTT. Encoded protein: CASKPGLAIPDTQYF.

The rearrangement links TRBV7-9 to TRBJ2-6, with 8 nucleotides matching TRBD2. Germline CDR1 is SEHNR and CDR2 is FQNEAQ (reference sequence). V dropped 3 bases and J dropped 0; count of bases not matched to a gene: 7. CDR3 length: 18 amino acids. CDR3 in amino acids: CASSLSGGHSSGANVLTF. CDR3 bases: TGTGCCAGCAGCTTGAGCGGGGGTCATAGCTCTGGGGCCAACGTCCTGACTTTC.

This clone was picked up a small number of times. V and J are TRBV5-4 and TRBJ1-2, with 9 nucleotides matching TRBD1. V shed 4 bases, J shed 4 bases, and the junction held 8 bases outside the gene matches. Per germline, CDR1 SGHNT and CDR2 YYREEE (reference sequence). CDR3 length: 15 residues. CDR3 bases: TGTGCCAGCAGCCCTCCCGGGACAGGGCGCTATGGCTACACCTTC. It specifies CASSPPGTGRYGYTF.

V is TRBV28 and J is TRBJ1-1; D is ambiguous. Germline CDR1 and CDR2: MDHEN and SYDVKM. CDR3 length equals 14 residues. The V end lost 1 base, the J end lost 4 bases, and 10 bases lay between the germline ends. CDR3 in amino acids: CASSLSGGITEAFF. CDR3 bases: TGTGCCAGCAGTTTATCAGGCGGGATCACTGAAGCTTTCTTT.

The chain links TRBV6-5 to TRBJ1-2; maybe TRBD1 (6 bases). The CDR3 covers 13 residues. Germline lookup yields CDR1 MNHEY and CDR2 SVGAGI. V shed 6 bases and J shed 8 bases, with 16 bases lying between them. CDR3 residues: CASRSLQGSGYTF. As DNA, the CDR3 is TGTGCCAGCAGGTCACTACAGGGTTCGGGCTACACCTTC.